This T cell receptor (beta chain) stems from a study of T cell repertoires in cytomegalovirus infection. V trimming: 5 bases; J trimming: 5 bases; junction bases outside the gene matches: 5. CDR3 length: 13 residues. Germline V gene lookup returns CDR1 DFQATT and CDR2 SNEGSKA (reference sequence). TCRdb redid the calling of the reads with MiXCR, one entry per CDR3 protein. The sample contains roughly 180,000 distinct CDR3 sequences, over 25% of which appear only once. The chain recombines TRBV20-1 with TRBJ2-1; 8 bases align to TRBD1. The clonotype comes from a human donor in good health (CMV status not recorded). Some clones in this sample may be carry-over from other donors' samples. The sample consisted of PBMCs. The CDR3 nucleotides are TGCAGTGCTCTGACAGGGGAAAACAATGAGCAGTTCTTC. It codes for CSALTGENNEQFF.